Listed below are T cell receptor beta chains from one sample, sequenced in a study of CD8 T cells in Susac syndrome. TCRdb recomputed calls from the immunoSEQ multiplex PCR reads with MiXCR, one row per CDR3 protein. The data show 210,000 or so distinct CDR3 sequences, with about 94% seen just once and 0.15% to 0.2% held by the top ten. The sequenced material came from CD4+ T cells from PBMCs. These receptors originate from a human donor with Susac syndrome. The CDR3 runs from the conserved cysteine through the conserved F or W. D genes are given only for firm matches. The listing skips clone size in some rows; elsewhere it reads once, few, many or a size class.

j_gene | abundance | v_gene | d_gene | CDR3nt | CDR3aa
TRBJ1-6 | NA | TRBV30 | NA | TGTGCCTGGAGTCTAAGGCGGGGGGTTTCACCCCTCCACTTT | CAWSLRRGVSPLHF
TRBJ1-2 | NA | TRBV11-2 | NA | TGTGCCAGCAGCTTAGGATACAGGGATCATGGCTACACCTTC | CASSLGYRDHGYTF
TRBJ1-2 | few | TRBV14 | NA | TGTGCCAGCAGTCAAGGCTATGGCTACACCTTC | CASSQGYGYTF
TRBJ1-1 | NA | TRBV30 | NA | TGTGCCTGGAGCTTGGGGGAATTAGGTGAAGCTTTCTTT | CAWSLGELGEAFF
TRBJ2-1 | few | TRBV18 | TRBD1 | TGTGCCAGCTCACCGGACAGGGCCTACAATGAGCAGTTCTTC | CASSPDRAYNEQFF
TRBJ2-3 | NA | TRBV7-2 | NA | TGTGCCAGCAGCTTAAACGGGCTCATAAGCACAGATACGCAGTATTTT | CASSLNGLISTDTQYF
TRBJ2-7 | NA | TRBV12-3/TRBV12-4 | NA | TGTGCCAGCAGTTTCGGGGACGAGCAGTACTTC | CASSFGDEQYF
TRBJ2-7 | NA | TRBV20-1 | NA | TGCAGTGCTGGGAGCCATCTCGGTATAGGGAACGAGCAGTACTTC | CSAGSHLGIGNEQYF
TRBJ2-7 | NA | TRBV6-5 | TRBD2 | TGTGCCAGCAGCCACCAACCGGGGGGGGACTACGAGCAGTACTTC | CASSHQPGGDYEQYF
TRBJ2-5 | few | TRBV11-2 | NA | TGTGCCAGCAGTTTTCGGTCCCAAGAGACCCAGTACTTC | CASSFRSQETQYF
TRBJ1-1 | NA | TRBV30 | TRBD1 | TGTGCCTGGAGTACAGACGCCGGGACAGGGGTCTGGTCGGGCACTGAAGCTTTCTTT | CAWSTDAGTGVWSGTEAFF
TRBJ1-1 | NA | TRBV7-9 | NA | TGTGCCACCAGACATTCGAAGGACAGCTCGATGAACACTGAAGCTTTCTTT | CATRHSKDSSMNTEAFF
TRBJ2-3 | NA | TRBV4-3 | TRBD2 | TGCGCCAGCAGCCAAGCCCTTCGCGGGGGGGGCATAGATACGCAGTATTTT | CASSQALRGGGIDTQYF
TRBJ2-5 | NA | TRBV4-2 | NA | TGTGCCAGCAGCCAAGAAAGGGATTTGAAGACCCAGTACTTC | CASSQERDLKTQYF
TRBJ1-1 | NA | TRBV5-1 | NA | TGCGCCAGCAGCTTAAGTCGGGTGAACACTGAAGCTTTCTTT | CASSLSRVNTEAFF
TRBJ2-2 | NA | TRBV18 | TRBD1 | TGTGCCAGCTCACCGGGACAGCTCACCGGGGAGCTGTTTTTT | CASSPGQLTGELFF
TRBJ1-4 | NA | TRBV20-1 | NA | TGCAGTGCTTCACGGGCTGGGGAGGATGAAAAACTGTTTTTT | CSASRAGEDEKLFF
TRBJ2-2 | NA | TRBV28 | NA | TGTGCCAGCAGACCATTCACCGGGGAGCTGTTTTTT | CASRPFTGELFF
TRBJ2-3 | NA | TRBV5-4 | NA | TGTGCCAGCAGCTTGCCAGGGCGGAGCACAGATACGCAGTATTTT | CASSLPGRSTDTQYF
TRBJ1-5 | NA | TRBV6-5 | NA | TGTGCCAGCAGTTACACTGACGGCCGCAATCAGCCCCAGCATTTT | CASSYTDGRNQPQHF
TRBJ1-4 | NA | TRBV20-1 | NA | TGCAGTGCAACCTCCGAGGCTGGGGAAAAACTGTTTTTT | CSATSEAGEKLFF
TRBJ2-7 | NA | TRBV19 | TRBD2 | TGTGCCAGTACCGCTAGCGGTTCCTACGAGCAGTACTTC | CASTASGSYEQYF
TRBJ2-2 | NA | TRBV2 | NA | TGTGCCAGCAACATTGACAGTAACACCGGGGAGCTGTTTTTT | CASNIDSNTGELFF
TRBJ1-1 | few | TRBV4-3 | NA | TGCGCCAGCAGCCAGCCAGGGGATGCGGGCACTGAAGCTTTCTTT | CASSQPGDAGTEAFF
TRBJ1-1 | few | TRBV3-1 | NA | TGTGCCAGCAGCCAAGAGACGGCCAACACTGAAGCTTTCTTT | CASSQETANTEAFF
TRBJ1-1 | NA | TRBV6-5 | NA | TGTGCCAGCAGTTACTCCGCCGGGCTTGGGCCGGAAGCTTTCTTT | CASSYSAGLGPEAFF
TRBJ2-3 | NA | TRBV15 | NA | TGTGCCACCAGCAGAGCTCACCGAGACACAGATACGCAGTATTTT | CATSRAHRDTDTQYF
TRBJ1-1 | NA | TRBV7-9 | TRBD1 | TGTGCCAGCAGCTCCTACAGGGGGTCAAACACTGAAGCTTTCTTT | CASSSYRGSNTEAFF
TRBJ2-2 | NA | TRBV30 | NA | TGTGCCTGGAGTGTTGGAATGGTGATGGGGGAGCTGTTTTTT | CAWSVGMVMGELFF
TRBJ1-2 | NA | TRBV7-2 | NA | TGTGCCAGCAGCTTAGTCGGCAGGGCCAACTATGGCTACACCTTC | CASSLVGRANYGYTF
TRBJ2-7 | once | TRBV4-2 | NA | TGTGCCAGCAGCCAAGACGCGAGAGGGAGCTCCTACGAGCAGTACTTC | CASSQDARGSSYEQYF
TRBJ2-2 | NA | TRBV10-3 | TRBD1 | TGTGCCATCAGTCCGGGACAGGGGGACACCGGGGAGCTGTTTTTT | CAISPGQGDTGELFF
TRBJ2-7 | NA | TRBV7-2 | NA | TGTGCCAGCAGCCAGAGCTCCTACGAGCAGTACTTC | CASSQSSYEQYF
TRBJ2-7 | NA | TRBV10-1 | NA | TGCGCCAGCAGCGAAAAGTACGAGCAGTACTTC | CASSEKYEQYF
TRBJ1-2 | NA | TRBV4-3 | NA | TGCGCCAGCAGCCTGGCGTCCGGGCGAGGGAATGGCTACACCTTC | CASSLASGRGNGYTF
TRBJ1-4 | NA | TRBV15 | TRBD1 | TGTGCCACCAGCCCGGACAGGGGGGGTGAAAAACTGTTTTTT | CATSPDRGGEKLFF
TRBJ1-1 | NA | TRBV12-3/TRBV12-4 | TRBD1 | TGTGCCAGCAGTTTAGCCGACAGGGGGTCCACTGAAGCTTTCTTT | CASSLADRGSTEAFF
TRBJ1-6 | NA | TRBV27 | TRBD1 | TGTGCCAGCAGTACGCTCACAGGGGGTAATTCACCCCTCCACTTT | CASSTLTGGNSPLHF
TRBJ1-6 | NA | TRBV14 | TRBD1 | TGTGCCAGCAGCTCCGACAGGGAGGAAGGGGGCAACCCCCTCCACTTT | CASSSDREEGGNPLHF
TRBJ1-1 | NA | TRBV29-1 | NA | TGCAGCGATCGTGGACCAGGATCCACTGAAGCTTTCTTT | CSDRGPGSTEAFF
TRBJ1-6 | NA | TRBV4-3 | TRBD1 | TGCGCCAGCAGTCCTGAGACAGGGGGCAAGAGCGGTTCACCCCTCCACTTT | CASSPETGGKSGSPLHF
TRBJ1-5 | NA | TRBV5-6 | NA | TGTGCCAGCAGCTTGGCTAGAATGGGGACCCAGCATTTT | CASSLARMGTQHF
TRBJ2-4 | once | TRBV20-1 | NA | TGCAGTGCTAGAGATGCCAAAAACATTCAGTACTTC | CSARDAKNIQYF
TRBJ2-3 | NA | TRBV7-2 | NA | TGTGCCAGCAGTTCCACCACAGATACGCAGTATTTT | CASSSTTDTQYF
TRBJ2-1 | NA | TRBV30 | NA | TGTGCCTGGAGTTCGGATGTTGAGCAGTTCTTC | CAWSSDVEQFF
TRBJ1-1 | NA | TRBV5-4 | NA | TGTGCCAGCAGCTGGACAGAAAACACTGAAGCTTTCTTT | CASSWTENTEAFF
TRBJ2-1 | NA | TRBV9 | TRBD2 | TGTGCCAGCAGCCCTAGCGGGGGAGGCTTCAATGAGCAGTTCTTC | CASSPSGGGFNEQFF
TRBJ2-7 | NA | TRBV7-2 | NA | TGTGCCAGCAGCTTGGGACAGCGGAGGGGTGAGCAGTACTTC | CASSLGQRRGEQYF
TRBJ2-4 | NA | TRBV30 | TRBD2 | TGTGCCTGGAGTCCGAGACTAGCGGGGGGAGAGGACATTCAGTACTTC | CAWSPRLAGGEDIQYF
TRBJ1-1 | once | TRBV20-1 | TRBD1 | TGCAGCCCGTCGGGACAGGGGAACACTGAAGCTTTCTTT | CSPSGQGNTEAFF
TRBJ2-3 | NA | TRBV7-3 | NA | TGTGCCAGCAGCACCGAGGGGGGGCGCACAGATACGCAGTATTTT | CASSTEGGRTDTQYF
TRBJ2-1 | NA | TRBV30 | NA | TGTGCCTGGACCTGGGGCAGGAACAGCAATGAGCAGTTCTTC | CAWTWGRNSNEQFF
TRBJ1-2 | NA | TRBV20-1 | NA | TGCAGTGCTCGCGGGCGAGGAGGCCCACACTATGGCTACACCTTC | CSARGRGGPHYGYTF
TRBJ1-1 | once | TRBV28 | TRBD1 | TGTGCCAGCAGTTCCGAATTGGACAGGGCAGGAGCTTTCTTT | CASSSELDRAGAFF
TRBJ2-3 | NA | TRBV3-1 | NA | TGTGCCAGCAGCCAAGCCGTGGGAGATACGCAGTATTTT | CASSQAVGDTQYF
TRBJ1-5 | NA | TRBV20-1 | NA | TGCAGTGCCAAGGGAGATAGCAATCAGCCCCAGCATTTT | CSAKGDSNQPQHF
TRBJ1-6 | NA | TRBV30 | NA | TGTGCGTGGGGGAAGGGGACCTATAATTCACCCCTCCACTTT | CAWGKGTYNSPLHF
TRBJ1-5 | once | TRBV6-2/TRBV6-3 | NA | TGTGCCAGCGGAGAGGATAGCAATCAGCCCCAGCATTTT | CASGEDSNQPQHF